The rows below give T cell receptor beta chains drawn from one sample of a study of neurological immune-mediated disorders. TCRdb analysed the 5' RACE reads with MiXCR anew, one entry per CDR3 protein. Altogether about 70,000 distinct CDR3 sequences are present, 3% to 4% being singletons, with the ten largest covering more than 4.5%. Material: PBMCs. The receptors shown here come from a woman in her fifties or sixties with multiple sclerosis. Both conserved end residues are part of each CDR3. Each record gives: J gene, clone size, V gene, CDR3 length, D gene, CDR3 DNA, CDR3 protein. The D gene is left open where the match is weak. Not every row has a clone size; where given, it reads once, few, many or a size class.

j_gene: TRBJ1-2; abundance: many; v_gene: TRBV27; len: 13; d_gene: TRBD1; CDR3nt: TGTGCCAGCGCCGACACAGGGGGCGATGGCTACACCTTC; CDR3aa: CASADTGGDGYTF
j_gene: TRBJ1-6; abundance: many; v_gene: TRBV20-1; len: 16; d_gene: NA; CDR3nt: TGCAGTGCCCAAGGGTCCCGACCGACCGTAAATTCACCCCTCCACTTT; CDR3aa: CSAQGSRPTVNSPLHF
j_gene: TRBJ2-5; abundance: many; v_gene: TRBV5-5; len: 15; d_gene: NA; CDR3nt: TGTGCCAGCAGCAAACCCGGACAGACGAAAGAGACCCAGTACTTC; CDR3aa: CASSKPGQTKETQYF
j_gene: TRBJ2-2; abundance: many; v_gene: TRBV5-1; len: 16; d_gene: TRBD2; CDR3nt: TGCGCCAGCAGCACGTCTAGCGGCATGAACACCGGGGAGCTGTTTTTT; CDR3aa: CASSTSSGMNTGELFF
j_gene: TRBJ1-1; abundance: many; v_gene: TRBV6-5; len: 14; d_gene: NA; CDR3nt: TGTGCCAGCAGTTATGGAGGTCTGAACACTGAAGCTTTCTTT; CDR3aa: CASSYGGLNTEAFF
j_gene: TRBJ1-6; abundance: many; v_gene: TRBV7-9; len: 13; d_gene: NA; CDR3nt: TGTGCCAGCAGCACCAATACGGGGCTCACCCTCCACTTT; CDR3aa: CASSTNTGLTLHF
j_gene: TRBJ1-2; abundance: many; v_gene: TRBV10-3; len: 11; d_gene: NA; CDR3nt: TGTGCCATCAGGACAGCCTATGGCTACACCTTC; CDR3aa: CAIRTAYGYTF
j_gene: TRBJ2-1; abundance: many; v_gene: TRBV6-2/TRBV6-3; len: 14; d_gene: NA; CDR3nt: TGTGCCAGCAGTTACCTAGGACGGGTGGATGAGCAGTTCTTC; CDR3aa: CASSYLGRVDEQFF
j_gene: TRBJ2-3; abundance: many; v_gene: TRBV2; len: 15; d_gene: TRBD2; CDR3nt: TGTGCCAGCATTCGCGGGAGGTCCTACACAGATACGCAGTATTTT; CDR3aa: CASIRGRSYTDTQYF
j_gene: TRBJ2-5; abundance: many; v_gene: TRBV2; len: 13; d_gene: NA; CDR3nt: TGTGCCAGCAGCCCATTGGCCCGGTCGACCCAGTACTTC; CDR3aa: CASSPLARSTQYF
j_gene: TRBJ2-3; abundance: few; v_gene: TRBV28; len: 16; d_gene: NA; CDR3nt: TGTGCCAGCAGTCCCATCGTTGGGGCGAGCACAGATACGCAGTATTTT; CDR3aa: CASSPIVGASTDTQYF
j_gene: TRBJ1-1; abundance: many; v_gene: TRBV5-1; len: 15; d_gene: TRBD1; CDR3nt: TGCGCCAGCAGCTTGGGGCAGGGGGCGGTCACTGAAGCTTTCTTT; CDR3aa: CASSLGQGAVTEAFF
j_gene: TRBJ1-6; abundance: many; v_gene: TRBV20-1; len: 13; d_gene: TRBD1; CDR3nt: TGCAGTGCTGTGGGACAGACTAATTCACCCCTCCACTTT; CDR3aa: CSAVGQTNSPLHF
j_gene: TRBJ2-2; abundance: NA; v_gene: TRBV11-2; len: 19; d_gene: TRBD1; CDR3nt: TGTGCCAGCAGCTTACCGCGGACAGGGATTCATGCGAACACCGGGGAGCTGTTTTTT; CDR3aa: CASSLPRTGIHANTGELFF
j_gene: TRBJ1-2; abundance: many; v_gene: TRBV12-3/TRBV12-4; len: 15; d_gene: TRBD1; CDR3nt: TGTGCCAGCAGTCCCTGGGACAGGGGAGACCTAGGCTACACCTTC; CDR3aa: CASSPWDRGDLGYTF
j_gene: TRBJ2-3; abundance: many; v_gene: TRBV7-2; len: 15; d_gene: NA; CDR3nt: TGTGCCAGCAGCTTCTTTCAGGGGTGGGCAGATACGCAGTATTTT; CDR3aa: CASSFFQGWADTQYF
j_gene: TRBJ1-6; abundance: once; v_gene: TRBV7-8; len: 15; d_gene: TRBD1; CDR3nt: TGTGCCAGCAGCTCTAGACAGGGAGAGAGCTCACCCCTACACTTT; CDR3aa: CASSSRQGESSPLHF